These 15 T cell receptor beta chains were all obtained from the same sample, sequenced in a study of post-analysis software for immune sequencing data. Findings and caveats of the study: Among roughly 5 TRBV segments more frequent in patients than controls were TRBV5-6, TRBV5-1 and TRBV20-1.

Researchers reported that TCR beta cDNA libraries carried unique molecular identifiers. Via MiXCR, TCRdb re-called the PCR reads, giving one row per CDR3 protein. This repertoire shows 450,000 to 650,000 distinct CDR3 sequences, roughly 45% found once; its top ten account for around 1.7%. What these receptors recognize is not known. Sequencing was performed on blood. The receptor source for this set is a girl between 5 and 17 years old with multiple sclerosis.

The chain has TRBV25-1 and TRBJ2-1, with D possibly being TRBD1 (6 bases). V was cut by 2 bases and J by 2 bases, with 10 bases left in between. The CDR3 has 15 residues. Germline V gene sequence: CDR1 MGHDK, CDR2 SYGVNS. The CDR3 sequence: CASSERTGTYNEQFF. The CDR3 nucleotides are TGTGCCAGCAGTGAAAGAACAGGGACCTACAATGAGCAGTTCTTC.

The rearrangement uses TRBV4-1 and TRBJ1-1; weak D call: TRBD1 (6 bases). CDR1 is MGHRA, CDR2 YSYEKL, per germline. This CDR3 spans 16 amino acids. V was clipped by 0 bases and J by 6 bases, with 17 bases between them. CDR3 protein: CASSQESWTVSAEAFF. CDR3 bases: TGCGCCAGCAGCCAAGAATCTTGGACAGTGAGCGCTGAAGCTTTCTTT.

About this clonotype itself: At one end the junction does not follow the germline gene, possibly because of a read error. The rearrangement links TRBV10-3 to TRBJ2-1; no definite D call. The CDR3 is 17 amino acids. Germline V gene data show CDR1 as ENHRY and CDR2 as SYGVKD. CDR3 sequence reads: CATSEANPMSSYNEQFF. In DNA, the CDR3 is TGTGCCACCAGTGAGGCGAACCCGATGAGCTCCTACAATGAGCAGTTCTTC.

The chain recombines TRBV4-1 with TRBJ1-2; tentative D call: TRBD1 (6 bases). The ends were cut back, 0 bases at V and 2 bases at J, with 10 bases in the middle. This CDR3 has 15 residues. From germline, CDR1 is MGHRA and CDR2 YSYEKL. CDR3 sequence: CASSQDSQGNYGYTF. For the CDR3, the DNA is TGCGCCAGCAGCCAAGACTCGCAGGGGAACTATGGCTACACCTTC.

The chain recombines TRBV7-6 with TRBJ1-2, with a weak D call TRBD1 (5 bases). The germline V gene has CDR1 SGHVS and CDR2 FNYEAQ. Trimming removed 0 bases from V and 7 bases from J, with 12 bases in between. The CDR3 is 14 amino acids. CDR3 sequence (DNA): TGTGCCAGCAGCTTAGCCCTCCAGGGTACTGGCTACACCTTC. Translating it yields CASSLALQGTGYTF. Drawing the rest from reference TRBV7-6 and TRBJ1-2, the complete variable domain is GAGVSQSPRYKVTKRGQDVALRCDPISGHVSLYWYRQALGQGPEFLTYFNYEAQQDKSGLPNDRFSAERPEGSISTLTIQRTEQRDSAMYRCASSLALQGTGYTFGSGTRLTVV.

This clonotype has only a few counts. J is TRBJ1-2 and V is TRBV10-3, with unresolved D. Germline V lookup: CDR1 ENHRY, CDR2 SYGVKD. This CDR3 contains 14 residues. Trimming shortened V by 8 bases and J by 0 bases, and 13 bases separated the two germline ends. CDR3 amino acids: CAIEAAEPNYGYTF. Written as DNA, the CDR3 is TGTGCCATCGAGGCAGCCGAACCTAACTATGGCTACACCTTC.

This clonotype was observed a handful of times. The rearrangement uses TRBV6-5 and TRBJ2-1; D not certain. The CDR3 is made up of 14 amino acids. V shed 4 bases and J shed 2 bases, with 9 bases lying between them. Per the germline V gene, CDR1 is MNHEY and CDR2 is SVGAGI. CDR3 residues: CASSFGSPYNEQFF. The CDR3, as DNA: TGTGCCAGCAGTTTCGGATCCCCCTACAATGAGCAGTTCTTC.

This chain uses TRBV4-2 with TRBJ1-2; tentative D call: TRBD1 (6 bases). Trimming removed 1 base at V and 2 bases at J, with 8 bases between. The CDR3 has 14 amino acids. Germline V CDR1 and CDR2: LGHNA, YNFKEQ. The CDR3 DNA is TGTGCCAGCAGCCAAGGACAGGCAAACTATGGCTACACCTTC. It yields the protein CASSQGQANYGYTF.

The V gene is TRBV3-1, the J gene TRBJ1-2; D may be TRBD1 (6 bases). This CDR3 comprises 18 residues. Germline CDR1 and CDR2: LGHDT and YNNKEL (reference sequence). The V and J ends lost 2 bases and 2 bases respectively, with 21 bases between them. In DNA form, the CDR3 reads TGTGCCAGCAGCCAATCGGACAGAGAAGCATGGGAGAACTATGGCTACACCTTC. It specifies CASSQSDREAWENYGYTF.

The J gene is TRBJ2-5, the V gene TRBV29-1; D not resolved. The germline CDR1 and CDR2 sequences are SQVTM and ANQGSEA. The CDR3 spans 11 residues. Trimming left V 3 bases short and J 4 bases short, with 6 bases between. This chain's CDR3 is CSVDGGETQYF. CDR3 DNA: TGCAGCGTTGACGGTGGAGAGACCCAGTACTTC.

The CDR3 reads CASSLHGVEYNEQFF. The DNA of the CDR3 is TGCGCCAGCAGCTTGCACGGAGTAGAGTACAATGAGCAGTTCTTC. This chain links TRBV5-1 with TRBJ2-1; D remains ambiguous. V was clipped by 1 base and J by 4 bases, with 12 bases between them. The CDR3 is 15 residues long. In germline, CDR1 is SGHRS, CDR2 YFSETQ. Full variable domain (rest looked up from reference TRBV5-1 and TRBJ2-1): KAGVTQTPRYLIKTRGQQVTLSCSPISGHRSVSWYQQTPGQGLQFLFEYFSETQRNKGNFPGRFSGRQFSNSRSEMNVSTLELGDSALYLCASSLHGVEYNEQFFGPGTRLTVL.

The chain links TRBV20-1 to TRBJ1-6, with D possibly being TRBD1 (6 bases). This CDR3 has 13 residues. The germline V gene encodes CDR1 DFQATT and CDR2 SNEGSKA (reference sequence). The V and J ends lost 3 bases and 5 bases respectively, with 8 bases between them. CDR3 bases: TGCAGTGCTAGGGACAGAGATAATTCACCCCTCCACTTT. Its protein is CSARDRDNSPLHF.

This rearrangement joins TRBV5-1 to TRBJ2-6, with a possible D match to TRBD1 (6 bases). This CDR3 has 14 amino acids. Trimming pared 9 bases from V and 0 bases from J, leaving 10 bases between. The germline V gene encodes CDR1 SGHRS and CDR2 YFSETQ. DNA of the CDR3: TGCGCCACCACAGGGAGCTCTGGGGCCAACGTCCTGACTTTC. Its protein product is CATTGSSGANVLTF.

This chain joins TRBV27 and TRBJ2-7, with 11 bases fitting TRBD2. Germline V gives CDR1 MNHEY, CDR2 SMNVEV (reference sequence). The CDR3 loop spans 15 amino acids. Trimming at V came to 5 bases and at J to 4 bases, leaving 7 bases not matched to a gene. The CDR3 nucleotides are TGTGCCAGCAGTACGGGACTAGCGGTCCCTTACGAGCAGTACTTC. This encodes CASSTGLAVPYEQYF.

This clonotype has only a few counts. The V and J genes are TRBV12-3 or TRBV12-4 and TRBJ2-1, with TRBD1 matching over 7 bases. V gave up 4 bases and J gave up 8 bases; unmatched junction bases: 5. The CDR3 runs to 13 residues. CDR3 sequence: CASSYRGLDEQFF. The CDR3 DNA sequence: TGTGCCAGCAGTTACAGGGGTTTGGATGAGCAGTTCTTC.